This T cell receptor (beta chain) stems from a study of a mutant IDH1 vaccine in newly diagnosed glioma. Study at large: The first vaccination came 4-6 weeks after radiotherapy alone, or with temozolomide cycles. Visit V12 was at week 35; visit V13 was at week 47.

Trimming at V came to 1 base and at J to 7 bases, leaving 2 bases not matched to a gene. The CDR3 is 13 amino acids. CDR1 and CDR2 from the germline V gene are MGHDK and SYGVNS. The time point here: week 35, safety follow-up. The content of each vaccine dose was 300 ug of mutant IDH1 20-mer peptide, and topical imiquimod accompanied it. Measured with immunoSEQ multiplex PCR; TCRdb has only the in-frame clones, and not every one. The sample consists of tens of thousands of clones, around 86% of them appearing once. About this clone: The antigen is unknown.

This chain uses TRBV25-1 with TRBJ1-2; 8 bases fit TRBD1. The specimen was PBMCs, collected from a glioma patient whose treatment included an IDH1 peptide vaccine. The receptor comes from a man aged 25 to 40 with glioma. Here the CDR3 DNA reads TGTGCCAGCAGTGAATTTGGGACAGGTGGCTACACCTTC. Protein: CASSEFGTGGYTF.